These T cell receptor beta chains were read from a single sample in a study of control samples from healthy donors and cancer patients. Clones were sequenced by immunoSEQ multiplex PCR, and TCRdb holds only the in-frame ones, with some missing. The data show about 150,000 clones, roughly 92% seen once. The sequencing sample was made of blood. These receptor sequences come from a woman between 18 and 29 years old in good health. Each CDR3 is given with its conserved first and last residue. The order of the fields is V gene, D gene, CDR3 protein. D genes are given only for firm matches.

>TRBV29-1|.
CSVGSPTDTQYF
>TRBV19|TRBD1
CASSPSRQGFEEKLFF
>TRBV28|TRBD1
CASRLLPGQGRSGANVLTF
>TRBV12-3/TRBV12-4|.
CASAEGTGLETFF
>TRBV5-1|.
CASSLTLGSVRQYF
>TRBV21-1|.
CASSKEGGLYGYTF
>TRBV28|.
CASSSMGTGNTIYF
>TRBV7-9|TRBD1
CASSRADRANTEAFF
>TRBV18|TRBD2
CASSAASGAYEQYF
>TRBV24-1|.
CATRDPNTGNEQFF
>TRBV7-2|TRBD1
CASSSTGAHSPLHF
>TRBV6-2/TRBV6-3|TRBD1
CASSSRTRGRLYEQYF
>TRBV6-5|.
CASSYGRKNQAFF
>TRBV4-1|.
CASSQDEGGQTISYEQYF
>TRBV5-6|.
CASSLLGGSGNTIYF
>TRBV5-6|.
CASSFGGSGAAFF
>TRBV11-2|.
CASSLDLGGGPGYEQYF
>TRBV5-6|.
CASSRFRGTEAFF
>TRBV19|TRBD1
CASTIDPGTGSPLHF
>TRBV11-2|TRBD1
CASSSLTGRGNTIYF
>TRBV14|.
CASSSPRRQGNTGELFF
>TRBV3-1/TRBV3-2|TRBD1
CASSQTTQGQGERQYF
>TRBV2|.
CASREGGETQYF
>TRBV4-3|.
CASSQDRGYQPQHF
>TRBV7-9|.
CASSLGVPGLYYGYTF
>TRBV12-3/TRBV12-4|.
CASSPPGFGYTF
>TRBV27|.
CASTTSGEKLFF
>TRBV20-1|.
CSASLQQAEAFF
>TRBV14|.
CASRKPPRWGAADEAFF
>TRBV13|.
CASSSFVTGLGSPLHF
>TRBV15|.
CATSRELNQPQHF
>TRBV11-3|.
CASSYGAFEQYF
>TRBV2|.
CASGLSWKQPQHF
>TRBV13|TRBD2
CASSSGRGTGELFF
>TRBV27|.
CASSPPGPRRELFF
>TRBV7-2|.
CASSSSRVTETQYF
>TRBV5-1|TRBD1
CASSFTGGGTEAFF
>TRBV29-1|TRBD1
CSVPDRATEAFF
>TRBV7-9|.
CASRGPTDTQYF
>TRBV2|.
CASSTEPRVYSNQPQHF
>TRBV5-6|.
CASGRRGNSYNEQFF
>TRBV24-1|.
CATSDRTPEQYF
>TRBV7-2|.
CASSLGAVVSGNTIYF